The 15 T cell receptor beta chains listed next were all sequenced from one sample in a study of radiotherapy plus CTLA-4 blockade in lung cancer. Sequencing used immunoSEQ multiplex PCR; TCRdb keeps in-frame clones, though not all of them. This table holds approximately 81,000 clones, about 79% found once. Specimen: peripheral blood, collected from a patient treated with radiotherapy plus ipilimumab. These receptors came from a human donor with non-small cell lung cancer who had a partial response to radiotherapy plus ipilimumab. Some clones in this sample may be carry-over from other donors' samples.

This sequence joins TRBV10-1 and TRBJ2-1; the D gene is possibly TRBD2 (5 bases). The ends were cut back, 6 bases at V and 5 bases at J, with 11 bases in the middle. CDR1 WNHNN and CDR2 SYGVQD come from the germline V gene (reference sequence). The CDR3 consists of 13 residues. CDR3 in DNA: TGCGCCAGCAGAGTGAGGGTACACAATGAGCAGTTCTTC. Protein product: CASRVRVHNEQFF.

This clone has a handful of counts. The chain employs TRBV28 and TRBJ2-1; the D gene is possibly TRBD2 (6 bases). Germline CDR1 MDHEN, CDR2 SYDVKM. CDR3 length: 11 residues. V was pared by 3 bases and J by 15 bases, with 12 bases between. This CDR3 reads CASSLGPRGFF. In nucleotides, the CDR3 is TGTGCCAGCAGTTTGGGTCCGCGGGGGTTCTTC. Full variable domain (remainder filled in from reference TRBV28 and TRBJ2-1): DVKVTQSSRYLVKRTGEKVFLECVQDMDHENMFWYRQDPGLGLRLIYFSYDVKMKEKGDIPEGYSVSREKKERFSLILESASTNQTSMYLCASSLGPRGFFGPGTRLTVL.

V is TRBV6-5 and J is TRBJ1-1; 8 nucleotides line up with TRBD1. The CDR3 contains 13 residues. Unmatched junction bases numbered 11, after V lost 5 bases and J lost 12 bases. CDR1 is MNHEY and CDR2 is SVGAGI in the germline V gene. This chain's CDR3 is CASSGWTGRKTFF. Here the CDR3 DNA reads TGTGCCAGCAGTGGCTGGACAGGGCGTAAAACTTTCTTT.

J is TRBJ2-7 and V is TRBV2; perhaps TRBD1 as D (5 bases). V lost 4 bases to trimming and J lost 0 bases, with 10 bases between them. The germline CDR1 and CDR2 sequences are SNHLY and FYNNEI. The CDR3 spans 14 residues. The CDR3 region has the DNA TGTGCCAGCAGTGCGACTGACAGCTCCTACGAGCAGTACTTC. It yields the protein CASSATDSSYEQYF.

The chain carries TRBV19 and TRBJ2-2; perhaps TRBD1 as D (5 bases). CDR3 length: 14 residues. Germline values: CDR1 LNHDA, CDR2 SQIVND (reference sequence). V lost 7 bases to trimming and J lost 0 bases, with 9 bases between them. This CDR3 is CASKPTANTGELFF. In nucleotides, the CDR3 is TGTGCCAGTAAACCGACAGCGAACACCGGGGAGCTGTTTTTT.

J is TRBJ1-2 and V is TRBV19; a possible D gene is TRBD1 (6 bases). CDR3 length equals 13 residues. Germline CDR1 LNHDA, CDR2 SQIVND (reference sequence). The V and J ends lost 4 bases and 7 bases respectively, with 13 bases between them. Written as DNA, the CDR3 is TGTGCCAGTAGTACGTCAGGGGTCGGTGGCTACACCTTC. It specifies CASSTSGVGGYTF.

The rearrangement uses TRBV5-1 and TRBJ1-1; D unresolved. Germline CDR1 is SGHRS and CDR2 is YFSETQ. Trimming cost V 1 base and J 4 bases, with 11 bases left between them. The CDR3 has 14 residues. CDR3 amino acids: CASSLPGSSTEAFF. The CDR3 nucleotides are TGCGCCAGCAGCTTGCCGGGGTCGAGCACTGAAGCTTTCTTT.

The chain uses TRBV6-4 and TRBJ2-3; D is perhaps TRBD1 (5 bases). Trimming took off 10 bases at V and 6 bases at J, with 26 bases between the two ends. This CDR3 is 16 amino acids long. Germline loops: CDR1 MRHNA, CDR2 SNTAGT. CDR3 coding DNA: TGTGCCACCCTGGGGCAGGGCTTGCCAAACGGGGATACGCAGTATTTT. This sequence encodes CATLGQGLPNGDTQYF.

The V and J genes are TRBV2 and TRBJ1-1, with 9 bases aligning to TRBD1. Germline CDR1 is SNHLY and CDR2 is FYNNEI. The CDR3 totals 15 residues. With 7 bases clipped from V and 4 bases from J, the junction kept 10 bases outside the gene matches. CDR3 nucleotides: TGTGCCAGCAAAGGGGACAGGGTGACAAGCACTGAAGCTTTCTTT. It specifies CASKGDRVTSTEAFF.

V and J are TRBV6-5 and TRBJ1-2, with no clear D. Trimming removed 3 bases from V and 8 bases from J, with 13 bases in between. This CDR3 is built from 13 residues. Per the germline V gene, CDR1 is MNHEY and CDR2 is SVGAGI. The chain's CDR3 is CASSYEVSWGYTF. Here the CDR3 DNA reads TGTGCCAGCAGTTATGAAGTGAGCTGGGGCTACACCTTC.

This chain joins TRBV11-3 and TRBJ2-2; perhaps TRBD2 as D (5 bases). CDR3 length: 12 amino acids. Trimming took 5 bases from V and 7 from J, leaving 8 bases between them. The V gene's germline CDR1 is SGHNT and CDR2 YENEEA. CDR3 bases: TGTGCCAGCAGCCTAGGGAGCGGGGAGCTGTTTTTT. Its translation is CASSLGSGELFF.

This clone has more than one count but fewer than ten. The rearrangement links TRBV5-1 to TRBJ2-7; 8 bases align to TRBD2. V was pared by 7 bases and J by 3 bases, with 12 bases of the junction left unmatched. The CDR3 is 15 amino acids. Germline V gene data show CDR1 as SGHRS and CDR2 as YFSETQ. The CDR3 protein is CASGPNSGVHYEQYF. For the CDR3, the DNA is TGCGCCAGCGGCCCTAATAGCGGGGTACACTACGAGCAGTACTTC.

The V gene is TRBV4-1, the J gene TRBJ1-2, with 8 bases identical to TRBD1. This CDR3 has 14 amino acids. CDR1 is MGHRA and CDR2 is YSYEKL in the germline V gene. V shed 3 bases, J shed 8 bases, and the junction held 8 bases outside the gene matches. The DNA for the CDR3 is TGCGCCAGCAGCCAGACCGTAGGACAGGGAGGCTACACCTTC. This encodes CASSQTVGQGGYTF.

The chain is built from TRBV29-1 and TRBJ2-7; D unclear. The CDR3 is 13 residues long. Germline V CDR1 and CDR2: SQVTM, ANQGSEA. In DNA form, the CDR3 reads TGCACCACGATGTACGGGTCTTTTTGCGAGCAGTACTTC. Protein product: CTTMYGSFCEQYF.

The rearrangement joins TRBV7-9 to TRBJ1-6, with D maybe TRBD1 (5 bases). The CDR3 is 14 residues long. Trimming removed 5 bases at V and 11 bases at J, with 16 bases between. CDR1 and CDR2 (germline): SEHNR, FQNEAQ (reference sequence). CDR3 DNA sequence: TGTGCCAGCAGCCAGGGACCGGGCGGGGCACCCCTCCACTTT. It codes for CASSQGPGGAPLHF.